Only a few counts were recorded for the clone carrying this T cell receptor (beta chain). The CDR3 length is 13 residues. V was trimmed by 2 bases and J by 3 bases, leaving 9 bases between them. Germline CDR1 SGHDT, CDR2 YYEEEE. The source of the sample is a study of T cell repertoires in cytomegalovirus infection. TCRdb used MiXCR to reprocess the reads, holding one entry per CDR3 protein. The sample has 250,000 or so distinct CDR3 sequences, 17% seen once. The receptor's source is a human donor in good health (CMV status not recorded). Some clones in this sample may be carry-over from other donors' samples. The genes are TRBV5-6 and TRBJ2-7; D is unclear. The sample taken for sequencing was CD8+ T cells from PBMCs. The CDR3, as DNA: TGTGCCAGCAGCTTCAGTGGGCACTACGAGCAGTACTTC. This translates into CASSFSGHYEQYF. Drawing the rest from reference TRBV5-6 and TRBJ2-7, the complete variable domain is DAGVTQSPTHLIKTRGQQVTLRCSPKSGHDTVSWYQQALGQGPQFIFQYYEEEERQRGNFPDRFSGHQFPNYSSELNVNALLLGDSALYLCASSFSGHYEQYFGPGTRLTVT.